Described below is a single T cell receptor beta chain sequence and its context. Its antigen is as yet unknown. Trimming cost V 4 bases and J 2 bases, with 9 bases left between them. This CDR3 contains 13 residues. This record belongs to a study of T-cell reconstitution after alpha-beta-depleted transplantation in children. Study-wide points: In some patients, recipient T cells and intrathymic progenitors surviving conditioning explained high day-60 diversity.

Preparation of the TCRbeta library used unique molecular identifiers. TCRdb passed the PCR reads through MiXCR, listing each CDR3 protein once. The sample carries hundreds of thousands of distinct CDR3 sequences, roughly 16% recorded once. The receptor was derived from a male patient under 10 years old who had a stem cell transplant for acute lymphoblastic leukemia, so the T cells may come from the graft donor. This specimen consisted of PBMCs, mostly from graft donor cells, obtained 360 days after TCRalphabeta/CD19-depleted stem cell transplant. J is TRBJ2-7 and V is TRBV12-3 or TRBV12-4; TRBD1 is a possible D gene (5 bases). This chain's CDR3 is CASSWTSTYEQYF. For the CDR3, the DNA is TGTGCCAGCAGTTGGACATCGACCTACGAGCAGTACTTC.